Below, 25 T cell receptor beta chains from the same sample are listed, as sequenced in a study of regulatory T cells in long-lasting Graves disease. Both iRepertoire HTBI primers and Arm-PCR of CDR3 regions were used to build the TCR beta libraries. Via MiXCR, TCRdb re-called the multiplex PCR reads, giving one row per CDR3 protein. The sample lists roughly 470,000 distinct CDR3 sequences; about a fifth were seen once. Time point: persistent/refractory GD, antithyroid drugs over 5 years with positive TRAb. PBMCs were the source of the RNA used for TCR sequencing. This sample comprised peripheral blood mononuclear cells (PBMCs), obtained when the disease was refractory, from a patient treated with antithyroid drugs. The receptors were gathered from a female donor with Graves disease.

Here the CDR3 reads CASSFGSSGASTDTQYF. In DNA form, the CDR3 reads TGTGCCAGCAGTTTTGGGTCTAGCGGCGCTAGCACAGATACGCAGTATTTT. The chain uses TRBV28 and TRBJ2-3, with TRBD2 matching 7 bases. This CDR3 is 17 amino acids long. Per germline, CDR1 MDHEN and CDR2 SYDVKM. V gave up 3 bases and J gave up 0 bases; unmatched junction bases: 9.

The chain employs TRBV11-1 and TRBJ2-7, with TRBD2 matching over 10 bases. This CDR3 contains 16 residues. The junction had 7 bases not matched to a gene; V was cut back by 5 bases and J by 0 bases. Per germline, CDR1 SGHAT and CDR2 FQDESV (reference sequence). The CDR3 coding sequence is TGTGCCAGCAGCCCTCGAGCTAGCGGGAGCTCCTACGAGCAGTACTTC. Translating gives CASSPRASGSSYEQYF.

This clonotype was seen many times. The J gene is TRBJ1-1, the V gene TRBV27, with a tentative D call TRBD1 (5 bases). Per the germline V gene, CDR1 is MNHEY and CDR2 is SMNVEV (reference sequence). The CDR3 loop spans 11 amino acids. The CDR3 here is CTGGGSTEAFF. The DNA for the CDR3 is TGTACCGGCGGGGGGAGTACTGAAGCTTTCTTT.

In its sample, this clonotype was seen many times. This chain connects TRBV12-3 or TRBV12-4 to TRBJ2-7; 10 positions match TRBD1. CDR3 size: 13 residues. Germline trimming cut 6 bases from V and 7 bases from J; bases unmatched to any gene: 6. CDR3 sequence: CASRGTGVGEQYF. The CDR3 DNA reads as TGTGCCAGCAGAGGGACAGGGGTTGGGGAGCAGTACTTC.

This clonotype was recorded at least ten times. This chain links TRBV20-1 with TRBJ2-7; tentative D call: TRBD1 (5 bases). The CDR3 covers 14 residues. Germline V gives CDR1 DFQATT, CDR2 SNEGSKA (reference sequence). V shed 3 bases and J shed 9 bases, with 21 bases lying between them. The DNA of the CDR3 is TGCAGTGCTAGCGGAAGGGGTTTTTCGTTTGGGCAGTACTTC. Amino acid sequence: CSASGRGFSFGQYF.

The CDR3 region has the DNA TGTGCCAGCTCAAGACAGGGCACTAATGAAAAACTGTTTTTT. Translated: CASSRQGTNEKLFF. The gene calls are TRBV18 and TRBJ1-4; 7 bases match TRBD1. The V and J ends lost 5 bases and 2 bases, in that order; junction bases with no gene match: 2. This CDR3 contains 14 residues. In germline, CDR1 is KGHSH, CDR2 LQKENI.

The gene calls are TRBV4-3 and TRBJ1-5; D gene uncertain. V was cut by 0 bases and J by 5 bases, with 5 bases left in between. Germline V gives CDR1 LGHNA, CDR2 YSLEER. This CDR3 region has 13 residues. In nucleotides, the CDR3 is TGCGCCAGCAGCCAAGAGATGGATCAGCCCCAGCATTTT. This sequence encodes CASSQEMDQPQHF.

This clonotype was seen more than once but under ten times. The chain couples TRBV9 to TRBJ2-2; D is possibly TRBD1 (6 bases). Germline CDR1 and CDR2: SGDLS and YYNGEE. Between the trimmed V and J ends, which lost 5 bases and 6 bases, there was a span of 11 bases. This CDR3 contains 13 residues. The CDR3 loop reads CASRPRGSGELFF. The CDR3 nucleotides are TGTGCCAGCAGGCCAAGGGGGTCCGGGGAGCTGTTTTTT.

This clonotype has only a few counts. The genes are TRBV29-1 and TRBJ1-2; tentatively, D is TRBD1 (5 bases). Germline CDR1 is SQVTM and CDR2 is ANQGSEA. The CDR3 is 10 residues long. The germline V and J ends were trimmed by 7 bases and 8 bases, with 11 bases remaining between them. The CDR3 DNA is TGCAGCGGGGGGACTGCCGGCTACACCTTC. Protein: CSGGTAGYTF.

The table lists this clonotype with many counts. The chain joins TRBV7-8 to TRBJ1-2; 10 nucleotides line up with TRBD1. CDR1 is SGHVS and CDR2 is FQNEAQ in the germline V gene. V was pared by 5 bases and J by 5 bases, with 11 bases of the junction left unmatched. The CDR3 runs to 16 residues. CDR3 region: CASSQPATGGEYGYTF. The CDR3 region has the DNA TGTGCCAGCAGCCAACCCGCGACAGGGGGCGAATATGGCTACACCTTC.

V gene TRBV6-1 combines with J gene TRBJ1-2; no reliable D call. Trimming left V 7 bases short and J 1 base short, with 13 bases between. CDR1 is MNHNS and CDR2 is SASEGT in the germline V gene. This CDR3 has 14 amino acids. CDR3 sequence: CASNFASGNYGYTF. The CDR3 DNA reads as TGTGCCAGCAACTTCGCTTCGGGTAACTATGGCTACACCTTC.

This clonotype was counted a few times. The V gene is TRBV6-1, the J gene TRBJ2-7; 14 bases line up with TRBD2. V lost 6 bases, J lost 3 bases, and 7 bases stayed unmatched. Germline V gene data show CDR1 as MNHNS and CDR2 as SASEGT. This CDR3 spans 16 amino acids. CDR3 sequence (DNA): TGTGCCAGCAGGGCCCGACTAGCGGGAGGGGACTACGAGCAGTACTTC. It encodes CASRARLAGGDYEQYF.

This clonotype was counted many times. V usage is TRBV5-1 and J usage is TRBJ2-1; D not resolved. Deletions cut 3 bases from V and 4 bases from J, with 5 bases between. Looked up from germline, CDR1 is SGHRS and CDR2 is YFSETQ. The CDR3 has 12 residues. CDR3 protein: CASSSNYNEQFF. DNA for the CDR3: TGCGCCAGCAGCTCAAATTACAATGAGCAGTTCTTC.

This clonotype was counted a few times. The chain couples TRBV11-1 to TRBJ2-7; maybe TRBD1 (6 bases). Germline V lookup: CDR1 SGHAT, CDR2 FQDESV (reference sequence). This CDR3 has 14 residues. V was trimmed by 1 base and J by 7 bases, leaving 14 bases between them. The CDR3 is CASSLGTERGEQYF. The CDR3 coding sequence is TGTGCCAGCAGCTTAGGAACAGAAAGGGGGGAGCAGTACTTC.

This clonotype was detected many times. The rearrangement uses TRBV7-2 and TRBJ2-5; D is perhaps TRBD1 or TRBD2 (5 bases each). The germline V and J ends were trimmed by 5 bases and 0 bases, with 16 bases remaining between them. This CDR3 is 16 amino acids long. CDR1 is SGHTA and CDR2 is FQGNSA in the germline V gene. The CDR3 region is CASSPTQGGYQETQYF. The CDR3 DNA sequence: TGTGCCAGCAGCCCTACGCAGGGCGGGTACCAAGAGACCCAGTACTTC.

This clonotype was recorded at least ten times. The CDR3, as DNA: TGTGCCAGCACTAGCGGGAGCTTTCCCTACGAGCAGTACTTC. Its protein product is CASTSGSFPYEQYF. J is TRBJ2-7 and V is TRBV28; TRBD2 matches 10 bases. V gave up 7 bases and J gave up 2 bases; unmatched junction bases: 5. The CDR3 length is 14 residues. Germline CDR1 reads MDHEN; CDR2 reads SYDVKM.

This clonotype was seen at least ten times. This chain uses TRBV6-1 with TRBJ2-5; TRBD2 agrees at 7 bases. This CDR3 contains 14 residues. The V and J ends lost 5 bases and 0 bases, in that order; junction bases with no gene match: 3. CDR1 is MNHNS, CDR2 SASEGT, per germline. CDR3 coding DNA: TGTGCCAGCAGTCAGCTAGCGGACCAAGAGACCCAGTACTTC. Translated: CASSQLADQETQYF.

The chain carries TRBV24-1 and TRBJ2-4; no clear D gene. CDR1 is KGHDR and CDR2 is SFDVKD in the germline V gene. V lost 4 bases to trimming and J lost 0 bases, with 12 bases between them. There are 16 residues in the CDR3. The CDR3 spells CATSESGGVAKNIQYF. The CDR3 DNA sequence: TGTGCCACCAGTGAATCGGGCGGCGTAGCCAAAAACATTCAGTACTTC.

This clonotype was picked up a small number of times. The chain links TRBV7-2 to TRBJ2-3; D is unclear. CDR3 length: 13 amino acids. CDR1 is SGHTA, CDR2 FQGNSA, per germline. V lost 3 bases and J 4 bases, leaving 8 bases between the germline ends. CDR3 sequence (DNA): TGTGCCAGCAGCTTTGCCCCGGCAGATACGCAGTATTTT. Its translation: CASSFAPADTQYF.

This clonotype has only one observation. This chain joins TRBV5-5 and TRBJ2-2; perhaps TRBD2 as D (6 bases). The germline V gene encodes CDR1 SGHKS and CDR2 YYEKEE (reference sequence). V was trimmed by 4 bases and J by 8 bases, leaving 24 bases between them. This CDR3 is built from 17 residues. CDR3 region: CASSLNLAGLDVGELFF. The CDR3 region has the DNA TGTGCCAGCAGCCTCAACCTGGCGGGGCTCGATGTGGGGGAGCTGTTTTTT.

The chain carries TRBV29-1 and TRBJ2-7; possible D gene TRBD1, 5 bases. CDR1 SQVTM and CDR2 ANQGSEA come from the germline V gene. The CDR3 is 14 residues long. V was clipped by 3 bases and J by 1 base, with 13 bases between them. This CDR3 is CSVELRAASYEQYF. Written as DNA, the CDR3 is TGCAGCGTTGAGCTCAGGGCTGCATCCTACGAGCAGTACTTC.

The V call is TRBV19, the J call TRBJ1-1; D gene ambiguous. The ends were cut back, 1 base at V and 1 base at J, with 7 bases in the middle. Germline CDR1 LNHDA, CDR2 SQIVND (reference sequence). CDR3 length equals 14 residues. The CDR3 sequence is CASSIGKRNTEAFF. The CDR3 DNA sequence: TGTGCCAGTAGTATAGGTAAGAGGAACACTGAAGCTTTCTTT.

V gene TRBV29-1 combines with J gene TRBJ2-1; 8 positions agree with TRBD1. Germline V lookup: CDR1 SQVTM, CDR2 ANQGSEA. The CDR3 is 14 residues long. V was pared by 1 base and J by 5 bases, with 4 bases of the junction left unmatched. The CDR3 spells CSVEATGEDNEQFF. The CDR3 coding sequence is TGCAGCGTTGAAGCGACAGGGGAGGACAATGAGCAGTTCTTC.

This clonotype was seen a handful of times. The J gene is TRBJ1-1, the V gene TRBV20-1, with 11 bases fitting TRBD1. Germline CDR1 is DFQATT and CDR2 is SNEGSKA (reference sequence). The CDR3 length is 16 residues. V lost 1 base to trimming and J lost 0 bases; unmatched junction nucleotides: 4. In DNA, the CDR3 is TGCAGTGCTAGAGGGAGGACAGGGGGCATGAACACTGAAGCTTTCTTT. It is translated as CSARGRTGGMNTEAFF.

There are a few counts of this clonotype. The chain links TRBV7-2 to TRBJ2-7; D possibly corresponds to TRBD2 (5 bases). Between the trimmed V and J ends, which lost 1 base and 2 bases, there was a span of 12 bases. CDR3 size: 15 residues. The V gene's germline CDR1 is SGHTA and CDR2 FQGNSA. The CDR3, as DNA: TGTGCCAGCAGCTTAGATATAGCGCGAACCTACGAGCAGTACTTC. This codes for CASSLDIARTYEQYF.